The rows below give T cell receptor beta chains drawn from one sample of a study of T cells in Graves' hyperthyroidism and ophthalmopathy. TCRdb processed the multiplex PCR reads anew with MiXCR; each CDR3 protein has one entry. The sample holds roughly 570,000 distinct CDR3 sequences, approximately 44% seen once. The sequencing sample was made of peripheral blood or thyroid tissue (not recorded which). Receptors were obtained from a woman under 30 with Graves' hyperthyroidism. Each CDR3 is given with its conserved first and last residue. D genes are given only for firm matches. A row's size may be missing; if present it is once, few, many or a size class.

abundance	v_gene	j_gene	d_gene	CDR3aa	CDR3nt
-	TRBV20-1	TRBJ2-5	-	CSAISPSGQETQYF	TGCAGTGCCATATCCCCGTCGGGACAAGAGACCCAGTACTTC
-	TRBV24-1	TRBJ2-3	TRBD2	CATSDFGLAGHTDTQYF	TGTGCCACCAGTGATTTCGGACTAGCGGGACACACAGATACGCAGTATTTT
-	TRBV20-1	TRBJ2-7	TRBD1	CSAKTGGVDYEQYF	TGCAGTGCCAAGACAGGGGGCGTTGACTACGAGCAGTACTTC
many	TRBV24-1	TRBJ1-1	-	CATSDTDGTGAFF	TGTGCCACCAGTGACACGGACGGAACTGGGGCTTTCTTT
-	TRBV29-1	TRBJ1-5	TRBD1	CSARQGVYQPQHF	TGCAGCGCTAGACAGGGGGTTTATCAGCCCCAGCATTTT
once	TRBV10-2	TRBJ1-2	TRBD1	CASSESLGGEGYTF	TGCGCCAGCAGTGAGTCGCTAGGGGGCGAAGGCTACACCTTC
-	TRBV5-5	TRBJ2-6	-	CASSLRGRGSSGANVLTF	TGTGCCAGCAGCTTGAGGGGCAGGGGAAGCTCTGGGGCCAACGTCCTGACTTTC
-	TRBV24-1	TRBJ1-5	-	CATSGRDHNQPQHF	TGTGCCACCAGCGGCAGGGACCACAATCAGCCCCAGCATTTT
-	TRBV7-8	TRBJ2-7	TRBD2	CASSQSLAGTYEQYF	TGTGCCAGCAGCCAAAGCCTAGCGGGGACCTACGAGCAGTACTTC
-	TRBV24-1	TRBJ2-5	TRBD2	CATSDPGTSGRATKSYNEQYF	TGTGCCACCAGTGATCCCGGGACTAGCGGGAGGGCCACCAAGTCCTACAATGAGCAGTACTTC
once	TRBV7-8	TRBJ2-5	TRBD2	CASSSAPPTGGQETQYF	TGTGCCAGCAGCTCCGCACCGCCAACGGGAGGGCAAGAGACCCAGTACTTC
many	TRBV7-2	TRBJ1-6	-	CASSFIQGPYSPLHF	TGTGCCAGCAGCTTTATCCAGGGTCCCTATTCACCCCTCCACTTT
-	TRBV29-1	TRBJ1-1	-	CSSPPSVNTEAFF	TGCAGCTCACCACCGTCCGTGAACACTGAAGCTTTCTTT
once	TRBV7-2	TRBJ1-1	-	CASSPGLAGQNTEAFF	TGTGCCAGCAGCCCGGGACTAGCGGGACAGAACACTGAAGCTTTCTTT
many	TRBV20-1	TRBJ1-1	-	CSARDQGSTEAFF	TGCAGTGCTAGAGATCAGGGGTCCACTGAAGCTTTCTTT
many	TRBV12-3/TRBV12-4	TRBJ2-7	TRBD1	CASSFTGGAYEQYF	TGTGCCAGCAGTTTTACAGGGGGAGCCTACGAGCAGTACTTC
many	TRBV5-1	TRBJ1-1	-	CASSPYRGNTEAFF	TGCGCCAGCAGCCCTTACCGGGGGAACACTGAAGCTTTCTTT
many	TRBV2	TRBJ2-5	TRBD1	CASSELVVRGLGETQYF	TGTGCCAGCAGTGAACTGGTGGTCAGGGGGCTTGGGGAGACCCAGTACTTC
many	TRBV10-2	TRBJ2-7	-	CASSGGIEQYF	TGCGCCAGCAGTGGGGGGATCGAGCAGTACTTC
many	TRBV2	TRBJ1-2	-	CASKNTAAPEGNYGYTF	TGTGCCAGCAAGAATACGGCAGCCCCGGAGGGTAACTATGGCTACACCTTC
many	TRBV7-9	TRBJ1-6	TRBD1	CASSIRQGGSPLHF	TGTGCCAGCAGCATAAGACAGGGGGGATCACCCCTCCACTTT
many	TRBV7-2	TRBJ1-1	-	CASSLTYTEAFF	TGTGCCAGCAGCTTGACGTACACTGAAGCTTTCTTT
-	TRBV9	TRBJ2-6	-	CASSQGLGGEFSGANVLTF	TGTGCCAGCAGCCAAGGTTTGGGGGGAGAGTTCTCTGGGGCCAACGTCCTGACTTTC
-	TRBV11-2	TRBJ2-5	-	CAGSFPPPVARGPGETQYF	TGTGCCGGCAGCTTCCCTCCTCCGGTCGCGAGAGGGCCCGGGGAGACCCAGTACTTC
-	TRBV7-6	TRBJ1-4	-	CASSSGRGATNEKLFF	TGTGCCAGCAGCTCTGGGAGGGGTGCAACTAATGAAAAACTGTTTTTT
many	TRBV4-3	TRBJ2-5	-	CASSQEYSQVQETQYF	TGCGCCAGCAGCCAGGAATATTCTCAGGTCCAAGAGACCCAGTACTTC